The source of this TCR beta chain is a study of T cells after yellow fever vaccination. The CDR3 is made up of 14 amino acids. The V gene lost 0 bases and the J gene lost 5 bases, with 11 bases spanning the gap. CDR1 and CDR2 from the germline V gene are SGHVS and FQNEAQ. This clonotype was observed a few times. TCRdb processed the 5' RACE reads anew with MiXCR; each CDR3 protein has one entry. The sample records a few hundred thousand distinct CDR3 sequences, roughly 6.2% being singletons. The sample consisted of PBMCs, taken 5 days after the yellow fever booster vaccination. The V and J genes are TRBV7-8 and TRBJ2-7; D call uncertain. The clonotype comes from a man aged 30 to 39 who received the YFV17D yellow fever vaccine. CDR3 coding DNA: TGTGCCAGCAGCTTAGCGCGCAGTATCGACGAGCAGTACTTC. The encoded protein is CASSLARSIDEQYF.